The present T cell receptor beta chain was sequenced within a study of Ad26.COV2.S vaccination and SARS-CoV-2 variants. Study-level findings and limits: Total responses of T cells may have been underestimated by the analyses of TCR breadth and depth. Substantial breadth was reportedly displayed by spike-specific CD8+ and CD4+ T cell responses after vaccination.

The treatment denotes: roughly 19 received Ad26.COV2.S at low or high dose, single or two shots; about 5 received placebo; per-sample allocation not given. Sampling was done on day 63 after the first vaccine or placebo injection. Adults aged 18-55 years in Boston included the donor. This CDR3 spans 13 amino acids. Turning to this clone: The antigen is not known.

This table comes from immunoSEQ multiplex PCR, and its TCRdb copy is limited to in-frame clones, with some not included. The sample lists hundreds of thousands of clones; around 92% were seen once. The V gene is TRBV21-1, the J gene TRBJ2-2; the table's D call TRBD2 went unverified against the DNA. TRBV21-1 is a pseudogene. The receptor was isolated from a person aged 18-65 years who received the Ad26.COV2.S COVID-19 vaccine or a placebo. The sequenced sample was peripheral blood, obtained in a trial of Ad26.COV2.S vaccine versus placebo. CDR3 sequence reads: CASSKVRGGELFF. The CDR3 region has the DNA TGTGCCAGCAGCAAAGTGCGGGGTGGGGAGCTGTTTTTT.